This T cell receptor (beta chain) was profiled in a study of T cell repertoires in cytomegalovirus infection. In the study overall: Researchers turned to recently identified HLA-C-restricted CMV epitopes as well as well-studied HLA-B-restricted ones. CMV infection plus the matching HLA type was flagged by public TCR beta signatures.

In the case of this clonotype: Its antigen is currently unknown.

Study observations and caveats: It was HLA-C-restricted CMV-specific TCR beta clonotypes that dominated the response ex vivo. CMV carriers having the relevant HLA were flagged by cumulative public TCR beta family frequency.

Via MiXCR, TCRdb re-called the reads, giving one row per CDR3 protein. This table holds around 300,000 distinct CDR3 sequences, less than 25% found once. Trimming removed 4 bases from V and 5 bases from J, with 17 bases in between. This CDR3 has 15 amino acids. In germline, CDR1 is KGHSH, CDR2 LQKENI. This TCR was recovered from a human donor in good health (CMV status not recorded). Some clones in this sample may be carry-over from other donors' samples. The V call is TRBV18, the J call TRBJ1-2; possible D gene TRBD1, 5 bases. Sequences were derived from cultured PBMCs, sampled from culture after CMV antigen stimulation. The CDR3 sequence: CASSRDRDRQYGYTF. CDR3 nucleotides: TGTGCCAGCTCACGCGACCGGGACCGGCAATATGGCTACACCTTC. Drawing the rest from reference TRBV18 and TRBJ1-2, the complete variable domain is NAGVMQNPRHLVRRRGQEARLRCSPMKGHSHVYWYRQLPEEGLKFMVYLQKENIIDESGMPKERFSAEFPKEGPSILRIQQVVRGDSAAYFCASSRDRDRQYGYTFGSGTRLTVV.